Detailed here is one T cell receptor (beta chain). This entry is derived from a study of blood T cell repertoires in COVID-19. Study-level information: PBMCs, B-cell-depleted T cells, or T cells provided the cDNA or gDNA that made up the material.

Per the original data handling: Counts of nucleated cells, estimated from reference gene primer amplification, were obtained. Data came from immunoSEQ multiplex PCR; TCRdb stores just in-frame clones and leaves some out. V and J calls and clone size are given by that table; D and trimming were obtained from the DNA. The sample holds 150,000 or so clones, roughly four fifths seen once. Participants came from 20 to 25 US areas, aged about 18 to 100 years. Cohort assignment relied on participant-reported clinical history. This TCR derives from a man aged 50 to 60 who had recovered from COVID-19. The sequencing sample was made of PBMCs or T cells enriched from blood (not recorded which).

The CDR3 loop is CASSATGRPRDEQYF. The CDR3 DNA is TGTGCCAGCAGCGCCACTGGGCGTCCCAGGGACGAGCAGTACTTC. The chain is built from TRBV3-1 (or the pseudogene TRBV3-2) and TRBJ2-7; maybe TRBD1 (5 bases). Germline V gene lookup returns CDR1 LGHDT and CDR2 YNNKEL (reference sequence). The V gene lost 5 bases and the J gene lost 5 bases, with 19 bases spanning the gap. This CDR3 spans 15 amino acids.